A selection of T cell receptor beta chains follows, all from one sample in a study of blood T cell repertoires in COVID-19. Clones were sequenced by immunoSEQ multiplex PCR, and TCRdb holds only the in-frame ones, with some missing. The sample lists some 270,000 clones; 80% to 90% were seen once. Sequencing was done on a sample of peripheral blood. The receptors derive from a woman in her 70s with acute or convalescent COVID-19. CDR3s leave out the opening cysteine and the closing phenylalanine or tryptophan.

TRBJ2-7 | TRBV15 | ATSRGAGLEQY
TRBJ1-6 | TRBV3-1/TRBV3-2 | ASEVGGALNSPLH
TRBJ2-2 | TRBV3-1/TRBV3-2 | ASSPLPGGQTGELF
TRBJ2-3 | TRBV5-4 | ASSTPSGGRDTQY
TRBJ1-4 | TRBV5-6 | ASSLRGANEKLF
TRBJ1-1 | TRBV19 | ASSDSSGTEAF
TRBJ2-1 | TRBV2 | ASTGVNNEQF
TRBJ2-3 | TRBV5-1 | ASSLGFRRRSTDTQY
TRBJ2-5 | TRBV7-2 | ASSRLGQGGETQY
TRBJ2-7 | TRBV14 | ASSYVSRATEQY
TRBJ2-3 | TRBV5-5 | ASSFPHTDTQY
TRBJ1-2 | TRBV6-5 | ASTGSGGYT
TRBJ1-5 | TRBV20-1 | SASVGQPNQPQH
TRBJ1-1 | TRBV7-2 | ASSLAQGKTEAF
TRBJ1-4 | TRBV19 | ASSMGAGYEKLF
TRBJ1-2 | TRBV3-1/TRBV3-2 | ASSQEGTGLYGYT
TRBJ1-5 | TRBV19 | ASSKDRFYQPQH
TRBJ1-1 | TRBV2 | ASRVKPNTEAF
TRBJ1-4 | TRBV21-1 | ASSKEEATWRAANEKLF
TRBJ1-5 | TRBV19 | ASSIDHGQPLQPQH
TRBJ2-5 | TRBV3-1/TRBV3-2 | ASSQERMRGGWQETQY
TRBJ2-5 | TRBV2 | ASRGAGEPQTQY
TRBJ1-1 | TRBV5-5 | ASSLGPGTSNTEAF
TRBJ2-3 | TRBV7-9 | ASSLALRGQDTQY
TRBJ1-1 | TRBV5-1 | ASSLTPNTEAF
TRBJ1-2 | TRBV19 | ASSKPRQDLYGYT
TRBJ1-1 | TRBV18 | ASSPQPGTNTEAF
TRBJ2-5 | TRBV3-1/TRBV3-2 | ASSRDIQRGETQY
TRBJ2-5 | TRBV2 | ASRGEMGETQY
TRBJ2-5 | TRBV3-1/TRBV3-2 | ASSQDQKTQY
TRBJ2-7 | TRBV11-2 | ASSLRTSGLHEQY
TRBJ1-2 | TRBV7-8 | ASSLTIDGYT
TRBJ2-1 | TRBV28 | ASTTVGNEQF
TRBJ1-5 | TRBV24-1 | ATSDLRGGYQPQH
TRBJ2-7 | TRBV10-3 | AISARGEHEQY
TRBJ1-5 | TRBV5-6 | ASRSGPGNQPQH
TRBJ2-1 | TRBV4-1 | ASSQSLRDRGRSEQF
TRBJ2-3 | TRBV11-3 | ASSLRTRGDTQY
TRBJ2-7 | TRBV29-1 | SVAPGDYEQY
TRBJ1-1 | TRBV5-1 | ASRFGQGRMNTEAF
TRBJ2-1 | TRBV20-1 | SASKLAGGSSYNEQF
TRBJ1-6 | TRBV20-1 | SASTGGRDSPLH
TRBJ2-3 | TRBV7-9 | ASSAGSSGGERDTQY
TRBJ1-4 | TRBV5-1 | ASSLRTGDEKLF
TRBJ1-5 | TRBV5-8 | ASKTMGNQPQH
TRBJ2-5 | TRBV7-3 | ASSLQGPQETQY
TRBJ2-2 | TRBV7-2 | ASSLYRRGTGELF
TRBJ2-7 | TRBV2 | ASRYTRLYEQY
TRBJ1-4 | TRBV5-6 | ASSRTSQGGEKLF
TRBJ1-2 | TRBV18 | ASSSGQNYGYT